These T cell receptor beta chains were read from a single sample in a study of metastatic and nonmetastatic thyroid tumors. TCRdb reanalyzed the PCR reads with MiXCR. This sample has roughly 30,000 clones, with approximately 20% found just once. The sample was blood. Source of these receptors: a female donor with papillary thyroid cancer or a benign thyroid nodule (not recorded which). Some clones in this sample may be carry-over from other donors' samples. The CDR3 runs from the conserved cysteine through the conserved F or W.

j_call cdr3_length v_call cdr3_aa
TRBJ2-5 21 TRBV20-1 CSARDFSSRGTLTDRKETKYF
TRBJ2-7 14 TRBV19 CAGSIGQESGEQYF
TRBJ2-2 14 TRBV27 CASSHTGNTGELFF
TRBJ2-1 12 TRBV12-3/TRBV12-4 CASSPDSNEQFF
TRBJ2-1 17 TRBV18 CASSPQETSVRYNEQFF
TRBJ2-5 15 TRBV20-1 CSAGSERGVQETQYF
TRBJ2-3 14 TRBV20-1 CSALTSGRTDTQYF
TRBJ2-3 15 TRBV28 CASTIPGQGTDTQYF
TRBJ2-1 12 TRBV29-1 CSAGFNYNEQFF
TRBJ2-1 15 TRBV11-2 CASSLKGNTHNDQSF
TRBJ1-1 11 TRBV12-3/TRBV12-4 CASSQATEAFF
TRBJ2-1 16 TRBV20-1 CSAKPADESSYNEQFF
TRBJ1-1 14 TRBV16 CASRRQGEHTEAFF
TRBJ2-7 14 TRBV28 CASSLAGDLGEQYF
TRBJ2-1 17 TRBV9 CASSVATAGRSHNEQFF
TRBJ2-2 19 TRBV5-1 CASSSGQGVGSKNIGELFF
TRBJ2-3 15 TRBV2 CARKSRQGATDTQYF
TRBJ1-2 16 TRBV29-1 CSVDDPGAGSNYGYTF
TRBJ2-5 15 TRBV12-3/TRBV12-4 CASSPRDSQQETQYF
TRBJ2-7 14 TRBV9 CASSVAAGEGEQYF
TRBJ1-6 16 TRBV2 CASSAGGISYNSLLHF
TRBJ1-1 14 TRBV27 CASILRPGGTQAFF
TRBJ2-3 18 TRBV4-2 CASSLARLAGGSTDTHYF
TRBJ2-7 17 TRBV18 CASSPYIRDRGSDEQYF
TRBJ2-1 14 TRBV19 CASSGARGAGEQFF
TRBJ2-5 18 TRBV4-1 CASSQAPGGVGAEETQYF
TRBJ1-2 14 TRBV20-1 CSARDYRQGDDYIF
TRBJ1-2 15 TRBV11-2 CAGSGHTGGNYGYTF
TRBJ2-7 11 TRBV20-1 CSASGIYEQYF
TRBJ1-6 18 TRBV28 CASSLGRGRFFYNSPLHF
TRBJ2-3 13 TRBV11-2 CASSLVPDVVQYF
TRBJ2-3 15 TRBV6-4 CASSESKGAPDTQYF
TRBJ2-3 16 TRBV11-1 CASSLNLAGGADTQYF
TRBJ2-1 13 TRBV6-5 CASSYSVDNEQFF
TRBJ1-5 16 TRBV28 CASRTGRGSSNQPQHF
TRBJ2-7 15 TRBV20-1 CSARDYGGGSDEQYF
TRBJ2-3 16 TRBV12-3/TRBV12-4 CASSFHPVVRTDTQYF
TRBJ2-3 15 TRBV11-2 CASSFYDRNTDTQYF
TRBJ2-2 14 TRBV19 CASSTQGWTGELFF
TRBJ2-1 14 TRBV14 CASSQGTLRDQQFF
TRBJ2-2 17 TRBV2 CASSENPGTEYTGELFF
TRBJ2-7 15 TRBV7-3 CASSLGPGGGNEQYF
TRBJ2-1 15 TRBV7-9 CASSRGASGGIEQFF
TRBJ2-3 13 TRBV7-2 CASSLAYTDTQYF
TRBJ2-1 11 TRBV10-2 CASSRGGEQFF
TRBJ2-5 13 TRBV19 CASSRSGGETQYF
TRBJ2-7 15 TRBV7-2 CASSPGLAGSYEQYF